This record looks at one T cell receptor beta chain sequence and its context. Recruitment covered 25 or so US areas and drew participants whose ages spanned roughly 18 to 100 years. The germline V gene has CDR1 PRHDT and CDR2 FYEKMQ (reference sequence). The CDR3 has 15 amino acids. V dropped 0 bases and J dropped 1; count of bases not matched to a gene: 3. The data were taken from a study of blood T cell repertoires in COVID-19. The overall study: Italy, Spain and the United States were the sources of the convalescent and acute COVID-19 samples. The analysed material was cDNA or gDNA that came from T cells, B-cell-depleted T cells, or PBMCs.

Measured with immunoSEQ multiplex PCR; TCRdb has only the in-frame clones, and not every one. The data contain approximately 230,000 clones, over 75% of them singletons. The sequenced sample was PBMCs or T cells enriched from blood (not recorded which). The sequence was obtained from a middle-aged man who had recovered from COVID-19. This chain joins TRBV13 and TRBJ2-7, with TRBD1 identical over 7 bases. DNA of the CDR3: TGTGCCAGCAGCTTAGGGACAGGGTTGTCCTACGAGCAGTACTTC. Translated: CASSLGTGLSYEQYF.